The clone carrying this T cell receptor (beta chain) was counted a few times. What it binds is unknown. The sample belongs to a study of cytomegalovirus exposure and HLA in healthy donors. Broader study findings: Fewer N-insertions (relative to the approximately 700-donor mean) were reportedly seen in an Asian-associated ancestry cluster in a later analysis.

The study sampled nominally healthy donors, though unrecorded immune exposures were likely. The PCR was carried out with 60 Vbeta primers and 13 Jbeta primers. Some clones are missing from TCRdb's copy, which holds only in-frame ones; the method was immunoSEQ multiplex PCR. Among roughly 100,000 clones, about 67% were seen once, and the ten largest hold approximately 15%. This receptor was identified in a woman between 18 and 30 years old in good health and CMV-seropositive. The sequenced sample was PBMCs.

The CDR3 region has the DNA TGTGCCAGCCTTACAGGAAGCTCTGGAAACACCATATATTTT. It is translated as CASLTGSSGNTIYF. V is TRBV6-6 and J is TRBJ1-3, with D maybe TRBD1 (5 bases). The length of the CDR3 is 14 residues. Germline CDR1 reads MNHNY; CDR2 reads SVGAGI (reference sequence). The V and J ends lost 8 bases and 0 bases respectively, with 11 bases between them.